These 24 T cell receptor beta chains originate from one sample sequenced in a study of T cells expressing NK-cell markers (dated by TCRdb to about 2020). Library method: 5' RACE. The sample was run on an Illumina HiSeq 2000. Based on TCRdb reprocessing of the reads, there is one entry per CDR3 protein sequence, and DNA is missing. The sample's records list 450,000 to 600,000 distinct CDR3 sequences. Of the sample, approximately 4% is held by the ten largest clones. The specimen sequenced was blood T cells: a sorted CD56 or NKG2C T cell subset, CD4+ or CD8+ T cells, or bulk PBMC T cells (not recorded which). The receptors here all came from a man aged 18-30 years in good health. Donor details come from another sample of the same person, matched by shared clones.

The rearrangement joins TRBV7-7 to TRBJ2-2; TCRdb designates TRBD2, a call that cannot be tested without DNA. Germline V gene sequence: CDR1 SSHAT, CDR2 FNYEAQ (reference sequence). This CDR3 comprises 16 residues. CDR3: CASSSSSGSFPGELFF.

The chain links TRBV24-1 to TRBJ2-4; TCRdb names TRBD1, which stays unverified in the absence of DNA. Germline lookup yields CDR1 KGHDR and CDR2 SFDVKD. The CDR3 runs 15 residues. CDR3 protein: CATSDPAGAKNIQYF.

V usage is TRBV4-3 and J usage is TRBJ1-6; TCRdb proposes TRBD1, but this gene call is untestable without DNA. Per the germline V gene, CDR1 is LGHNA and CDR2 is YSLEER. This CDR3 has 16 amino acids. The chain's CDR3 is CASSQDKGSNNSPLHF.

The chain couples TRBV7-3 to TRBJ2-1; TCRdb selects TRBD2, and the lack of DNA leaves this call unchecked. Germline values: CDR1 SGHTA, CDR2 FQGTGA. The CDR3 is made up of 21 amino acids. CDR3 sequence reads: CASSLMEGLAGGPMSSNEQFF.

CDR3 amino acids: CASSKGPTGELFF. The chain employs TRBV7-2 and TRBJ2-2; the D call from TCRdb, TRBD1, cannot be confirmed without DNA. Per the germline V gene, CDR1 is SGHTA and CDR2 is FQGNSA. The CDR3 sequence is 13 residues long.

The chain couples TRBV7-2 to TRBJ2-1; TCRdb calls TRBD1, which cannot be checked without DNA. The CDR3 has 15 residues. Germline CDR1 SGHTA, CDR2 FQGNSA. CDR3 residues: CASSFGPGQGSEQFF.

This chain uses TRBV9 with TRBJ2-5; TCRdb selects TRBD1, and the lack of DNA leaves this call unchecked. The CDR3 extends over 16 amino acids. In germline, CDR1 is SGDLS, CDR2 YYNGEE. CDR3 in amino acids: CASSVELRGTGETQYF. The full variable domain, rest sourced from reference TRBV9 and TRBJ2-5, is DSGVTQTPKHLITATGQRVTLRCSPRSGDLSVYWYQQSLDQGLQFLIQYYNGEERAKGNILERFSAQQFPDLHSELNLSSLELGDSALYFCASSVELRGTGETQYFGPGTRLLVL.

The chain combines TRBV10-2 with TRBJ1-2; absent DNA, TCRdb's TRBD1 call cannot be checked. The CDR3 is made up of 13 amino acids. Germline V CDR1 and CDR2: WSHSY, SAAADI. CDR3 loop: CASNEDNGYGYTF.

The chain links TRBV6-1 to TRBJ2-1; checking the TCRdb D call of TRBD2 is not possible without DNA. CDR3 length equals 15 residues. Germline CDR1 reads MNHNS; CDR2 reads SASEGT. The CDR3 loop reads CASRAQGQGLSEQFF.

This chain joins TRBV7-2 and TRBJ2-3; TCRdb's assignment of TRBD1 cannot be checked, as there is no DNA. Germline lookup yields CDR1 SGHTA and CDR2 FQGNSA. The CDR3 loop spans 15 amino acids. The CDR3 spells CASSLWIGATDTQYF.

The chain links TRBV5-1 to TRBJ2-2; TCRdb's D gene call, TRBD2, goes unchecked for lack of DNA. The CDR3 runs to 16 residues. Germline assignment: CDR1 SGHRS and CDR2 YFSETQ. This CDR3 is CASSLAAGAGTGELFF.

The chain carries TRBV6-1 and TRBJ1-5; without DNA, the TCRdb call of TRBD1 cannot be checked. Germline loops: CDR1 MNHNS, CDR2 SASEGT. The CDR3 has 15 residues. CDR3 sequence reads: CASRQGGYSNQPQHF.

The V gene is TRBV4-3, the J gene TRBJ2-3. Germline V gene data show CDR1 as LGHNA and CDR2 as YSLEER. This CDR3 is built from 15 residues. The CDR3 loop reads CASSQVRASTDTQYF.

The chain joins TRBV5-1 to TRBJ2-1. CDR1 and CDR2 (germline): SGHRS, YFSETQ. The CDR3 extends over 15 amino acids. CDR3 protein: CASSLTGGPINEQFF.

The chain combines TRBV9 with TRBJ2-3. The CDR3 is 13 amino acids. Germline loops: CDR1 SGDLS, CDR2 YYNGEE. This chain's CDR3 is CASSLADVDTQYF. Supplemented by reference TRBV9 and TRBJ2-3, the full variable domain reads DSGVTQTPKHLITATGQRVTLRCSPRSGDLSVYWYQQSLDQGLQFLIQYYNGEERAKGNILERFSAQQFPDLHSELNLSSLELGDSALYFCASSLADVDTQYFGPGTRLTVL.

The gene calls are TRBV9 and TRBJ2-7; TCRdb's D call, TRBD2, is unchecked because there is no DNA. CDR1 and CDR2 from the germline V gene are SGDLS and YYNGEE. The CDR3 runs to 17 residues. The CDR3 reads CASSRGLAGGSGYEQYF.

The rearrangement joins TRBV7-8 to TRBJ2-1; absent DNA, TCRdb's TRBD1 call cannot be checked. The CDR3 contains 14 residues. The germline V gene has CDR1 SGHVS and CDR2 FQNEAQ. CDR3: CASSLGDANNEQFF.

This chain links TRBV21-1 with TRBJ2-3. TRBV21-1 is a pseudogene locus. The CDR3 consists of 15 residues. The CDR3 protein is CASSKASWTTDTQYF.

The chain couples TRBV29-1 to TRBJ2-1; with no DNA, the TCRdb D assignment of TRBD1 cannot be verified. CDR3 length: 13 amino acids. Germline values: CDR1 SQVTM, CDR2 ANQGSEA. This chain's CDR3 is CSVTGGGYNEQFF.

The chain employs TRBV18 and TRBJ1-4; the D call from TCRdb, TRBD1, cannot be confirmed without DNA. In germline, CDR1 is KGHSH, CDR2 LQKENI. There are 14 residues in the CDR3. This CDR3 reads CASSPRSTGEKLFF.

The genes are TRBV11-2 and TRBJ1-4. The CDR3 is made up of 14 amino acids. Germline loops: CDR1 SGHAT, CDR2 FQNNGV. CDR3: CASSPGGLGEKLFF.

This chain connects TRBV12-3 or TRBV12-4 to TRBJ2-3; there is no DNA to check the TCRdb D call of TRBD2. This CDR3 is 14 amino acids long. CDR3 amino acids: CASTELAGPDTQYF.

This chain uses TRBV5-1 with TRBJ2-6; as DNA is missing, the TRBD1 call by TCRdb cannot be tested. Germline CDR1 and CDR2: SGHRS and YFSETQ. This CDR3 region has 17 residues. The CDR3 reads CASSTIGQTSGANVLTF. The variable domain in full, completed from reference TRBV5-1 and TRBJ2-6, reads KAGVTQTPRYLIKTRGQQVTLSCSPISGHRSVSWYQQTPGQGLQFLFEYFSETQRNKGNFPGRFSGRQFSNSRSEMNVSTLELGDSALYLCASSTIGQTSGANVLTFGAGSRLTVL.

The chain employs TRBV10-3 and TRBJ2-7; with no DNA, the TCRdb D assignment of TRBD2 cannot be verified. Germline CDR1 ENHRY, CDR2 SYGVKD. The CDR3 runs to 14 residues. The CDR3 spells CAISQTSVLYEQYF.